The rows below give T cell receptor beta chains drawn from one sample of a study of blood T cell repertoires in COVID-19. Sequencing used immunoSEQ multiplex PCR; TCRdb keeps in-frame clones, though not all of them. The sample carries about 320,000 clones, 90% recorded once. Sequencing was carried out using PBMCs or T cells enriched from blood (not recorded which). Receptor source: a man aged 55 to 69 who had recovered from COVID-19. CDR3s include the opening cysteine and the closing phenylalanine or tryptophan. The order of the fields is CDR3 DNA, CDR3 protein, J gene, D gene, V gene, CDR3 length, clone size. The D gene is left open where the match is weak. The size field is filled for only some rows; it gives once, few, many or a size class.

CDR3nt: TGTGCCAGCAGCTTCGCGGACAGGGGCGGTGAAAAACTGTTTTTT
CDR3aa: CASSFADRGGEKLFF
j_gene: TRBJ1-4
d_gene: TRBD1
v_gene: TRBV7-9
len: 15
abundance: -

CDR3nt: TGTGCCAGCAGCTACGCAGTGGTAGCGGGAGATCCCGGGGAGCTGTTTTTT
CDR3aa: CASSYAVVAGDPGELFF
j_gene: TRBJ2-2
d_gene: TRBD2
v_gene: TRBV3-1/TRBV3-2
len: 17
abundance: -

CDR3nt: TGTGCCAGTAGTATGGGAACGGGATATAGCAATCAGCCCCAGCATTTT
CDR3aa: CASSMGTGYSNQPQHF
j_gene: TRBJ1-5
d_gene: -
v_gene: TRBV19
len: 16
abundance: -

CDR3nt: TGTGCCTGGAGTGGGGACATTAGCTCACCCCTCCACTTT
CDR3aa: CAWSGDISSPLHF
j_gene: TRBJ1-6
d_gene: -
v_gene: TRBV30
len: 13
abundance: -

CDR3nt: TGTGCCAGCAGCTTAACAGGGGTGAATCAGCCCCAGCATTTT
CDR3aa: CASSLTGVNQPQHF
j_gene: TRBJ1-5
d_gene: TRBD1
v_gene: TRBV7-2
len: 14
abundance: -

CDR3nt: TGTGCTAGTTTGTCGACAGCCCAGCCCCAGCATTTT
CDR3aa: CASLSTAQPQHF
j_gene: TRBJ1-5
d_gene: -
v_gene: TRBV12-5
len: 12
abundance: -

CDR3nt: TGTGCCAGCAGAGAGGGACTAGCGAGCAACAATGAGCAGTTCTTC
CDR3aa: CASREGLASNNEQFF
j_gene: TRBJ2-1
d_gene: TRBD2
v_gene: TRBV6-5
len: 15
abundance: once

CDR3nt: TGCGCCAGCAGCCAAAAGCGGGGGGGCTCCAGCTCTGGGGCCAACGTCCTGACTTTC
CDR3aa: CASSQKRGGSSSGANVLTF
j_gene: TRBJ2-6
d_gene: TRBD2
v_gene: TRBV4-3
len: 19
abundance: -

CDR3nt: TGTGCCAGCAGCCTACTTTTGAACACTGAAGCTTTCTTT
CDR3aa: CASSLLLNTEAFF
j_gene: TRBJ1-1
d_gene: -
v_gene: TRBV12-3/TRBV12-4
len: 13
abundance: -

CDR3nt: TGTGCCAGCAGGACAGGGGGCGCCTACGAGCAGTACTTC
CDR3aa: CASRTGGAYEQYF
j_gene: TRBJ2-7
d_gene: TRBD1
v_gene: TRBV2
len: 13
abundance: -

CDR3nt: TGTGCCAGCAGCTTAGTGGCAGGGGTTGATTCACCCCTCCACTTT
CDR3aa: CASSLVAGVDSPLHF
j_gene: TRBJ1-6
d_gene: -
v_gene: TRBV7-9
len: 15
abundance: -

CDR3nt: TGTGCCAGCAGTGTTGGGACAGGCAATTCACCCCTCCACTTT
CDR3aa: CASSVGTGNSPLHF
j_gene: TRBJ1-6
d_gene: TRBD1
v_gene: TRBV6-4
len: 14
abundance: -

CDR3nt: TGCGCCAGCAGCCAGACTGAGACCCAGTACTTC
CDR3aa: CASSQTETQYF
j_gene: TRBJ2-5
d_gene: -
v_gene: TRBV4-1
len: 11
abundance: -

CDR3nt: TGTGCCTGGAGTGACAGGGGTGAAGCTTTCTTT
CDR3aa: CAWSDRGEAFF
j_gene: TRBJ1-1
d_gene: TRBD1
v_gene: TRBV30
len: 11
abundance: -

CDR3nt: TGTGCCAGCAGCGGCGGGACTAGTGGTCTGGAGACCCAGTACTTC
CDR3aa: CASSGGTSGLETQYF
j_gene: TRBJ2-5
d_gene: TRBD2
v_gene: TRBV9
len: 15
abundance: -

CDR3nt: TGTGCCAGCAGTTTAGCCAGGAGCAATCAGCCCCAGCATTTT
CDR3aa: CASSLARSNQPQHF
j_gene: TRBJ1-5
d_gene: -
v_gene: TRBV27
len: 14
abundance: -

CDR3nt: TGTGCCAGCAGCAACAGAGGACAGGGTTTGGGCTATGGCTACACCTTC
CDR3aa: CASSNRGQGLGYGYTF
j_gene: TRBJ1-2
d_gene: TRBD1
v_gene: TRBV5-8
len: 16
abundance: -

CDR3nt: TGCGCCAGCAGCTTGGCCGGGTATGAAAAACTGTTTTTT
CDR3aa: CASSLAGYEKLFF
j_gene: TRBJ1-4
d_gene: -
v_gene: TRBV5-1
len: 13
abundance: once

CDR3nt: TGCGCCAGCAGCCAAGGAGGGACAGGGCCTTATGGCTACACCTTC
CDR3aa: CASSQGGTGPYGYTF
j_gene: TRBJ1-2
d_gene: TRBD1
v_gene: TRBV4-3
len: 15
abundance: -

CDR3nt: TGTGCCAGCAGCAAAGGCACAGGGGGCCGGGAAAAACTGTTTTTT
CDR3aa: CASSKGTGGREKLFF
j_gene: TRBJ1-4
d_gene: -
v_gene: TRBV21-1
len: 15
abundance: -

CDR3nt: TGTGCCAGCGGGGGGGCCACAGGTTACGAGCAGTACTTC
CDR3aa: CASGGATGYEQYF
j_gene: TRBJ2-7
d_gene: -
v_gene: TRBV2
len: 13
abundance: few

CDR3nt: TGCAGCGTTCGGCAGGCCGGGGAGCTGTTTTTT
CDR3aa: CSVRQAGELFF
j_gene: TRBJ2-2
d_gene: -
v_gene: TRBV29-1
len: 11
abundance: -